These T cell receptor beta chains were read from a single sample in a study of cytomegalovirus exposure and HLA in healthy donors. The table came from immunoSEQ multiplex PCR; TCRdb's copy has only in-frame clones and leaves some out. The table records 85,000 to 90,000 clones, approximately 90% of them present only once. Sample: PBMCs. These TCRs come from a man aged 18 to 29 in good health and CMV-seronegative. CDR3s include the opening cysteine and the closing phenylalanine or tryptophan. Each record gives: CDR3 protein, CDR3 DNA, D gene, J gene, clone size, CDR3 length, V gene. D genes are given only for firm matches. Some rows have no size entry. The others give once, few or many, or a class for an expanded clone.

CDR3aa: CASSPGTSNQPQHF; CDR3nt: TGCGCCAGCAGCCCTGGGACAAGCAATCAGCCCCAGCATTTT; d_gene: .; j_gene: TRBJ1-5; abundance: .; len: 14; v_gene: TRBV5-1
CDR3aa: CAWSVRRGGYEQYF; CDR3nt: TGTGCCTGGAGTGTACGGCGGGGGGGCTACGAGCAGTACTTC; d_gene: TRBD2; j_gene: TRBJ2-7; abundance: .; len: 14; v_gene: TRBV30
CDR3aa: CASSRGPSGRDYNEQFF; CDR3nt: TGTGCCAGTAGTAGAGGCCCTAGCGGGAGGGACTACAATGAGCAGTTCTTC; d_gene: TRBD2; j_gene: TRBJ2-1; abundance: .; len: 17; v_gene: TRBV19
CDR3aa: CASRGGRDSYEQYF; CDR3nt: TGTGCCAGCAGGGGGGGGCGGGACTCCTACGAGCAGTACTTC; d_gene: .; j_gene: TRBJ2-7; abundance: .; len: 14; v_gene: TRBV11-2
CDR3aa: CASSYTQGWGTDTQYF; CDR3nt: TGCGCCAGCAGCTATACCCAGGGGTGGGGCACAGATACGCAGTATTTT; d_gene: .; j_gene: TRBJ2-3; abundance: .; len: 16; v_gene: TRBV5-1
CDR3aa: CASSTTLAATGEQYF; CDR3nt: TGTGCCAGCAGTACCACCCTGGCAGCGACGGGGGAGCAGTACTTC; d_gene: .; j_gene: TRBJ2-5; abundance: .; len: 15; v_gene: TRBV27
CDR3aa: CASSLRETQYF; CDR3nt: TGCGCCAGCAGCTTGCGGGAGACCCAGTACTTC; d_gene: .; j_gene: TRBJ2-5; abundance: .; len: 11; v_gene: TRBV5-1
CDR3aa: CASSYGREVNQETQYF; CDR3nt: TGTGCCAGCAGTTACGGTCGGGAGGTTAACCAAGAGACCCAGTACTTC; d_gene: TRBD2; j_gene: TRBJ2-5; abundance: .; len: 16; v_gene: TRBV6-5
CDR3aa: CARSHTGFLSYNEQFF; CDR3nt: TGTGCCAGAAGCCACACAGGGTTCCTCTCCTACAATGAGCAGTTCTTC; d_gene: .; j_gene: TRBJ2-1; abundance: .; len: 16; v_gene: TRBV5-3
CDR3aa: CASSWSGNGDEQFF; CDR3nt: TGTGCCAGCAGTTGGTCCGGGAACGGCGATGAGCAGTTCTTC; d_gene: .; j_gene: TRBJ2-1; abundance: .; len: 14; v_gene: TRBV6-5
CDR3aa: CSVLLLAGERPSSYEQYF; CDR3nt: TGCAGCGTCCTACTTCTAGCGGGAGAGCGACCCAGCTCCTACGAGCAGTACTTC; d_gene: TRBD2; j_gene: TRBJ2-7; abundance: once; len: 18; v_gene: TRBV29-1
CDR3aa: CASSIVASSLYNEQFF; CDR3nt: TGTGCCAGTAGTATAGTCGCTAGCAGCCTCTACAATGAGCAGTTCTTC; d_gene: .; j_gene: TRBJ2-1; abundance: .; len: 16; v_gene: TRBV19
CDR3aa: CASSLGPSGYNEQFF; CDR3nt: TGCGCCAGCAGCTTGGGCCCTAGCGGGTACAATGAGCAGTTCTTC; d_gene: TRBD2; j_gene: TRBJ2-1; abundance: .; len: 15; v_gene: TRBV5-1
CDR3aa: CASSRTGGGGEKLFF; CDR3nt: TGTGCCAGCAGTCGGACAGGGGGAGGGGGTGAAAAACTGTTTTTT; d_gene: TRBD1; j_gene: TRBJ1-4; abundance: .; len: 15; v_gene: TRBV28
CDR3aa: CAGSRGLADYEQYF; CDR3nt: TGTGCCGGGAGCAGAGGACTAGCGGACTACGAGCAGTACTTC; d_gene: TRBD2; j_gene: TRBJ2-7; abundance: .; len: 14; v_gene: TRBV7-9
CDR3aa: CAIGQGVNYEQYF; CDR3nt: TGTGCCATCGGACAGGGAGTAAACTACGAGCAGTACTTC; d_gene: TRBD1; j_gene: TRBJ2-7; abundance: .; len: 13; v_gene: TRBV7-9
CDR3aa: CASSAAGGRYEQYF; CDR3nt: TGTGCCAGTAGTGCGGCGGGAGGGAGGTACGAGCAGTACTTC; d_gene: TRBD2; j_gene: TRBJ2-7; abundance: .; len: 14; v_gene: TRBV19
CDR3aa: CASSLGTGHQPQHF; CDR3nt: TGTGCCAGCAGCCTTGGGACAGGGCACCAGCCCCAGCATTTT; d_gene: TRBD1; j_gene: TRBJ1-5; abundance: .; len: 14; v_gene: TRBV7-6
CDR3aa: CASSSGVGMGYTF; CDR3nt: TGTGCCAGCAGCTCCGGGGTGGGTATGGGCTACACCTTC; d_gene: .; j_gene: TRBJ1-2; abundance: .; len: 13; v_gene: TRBV9
CDR3aa: CASSQPLGDSGRETQYF; CDR3nt: TGTGCCAGCAGCCAGCCCCTGGGGGACAGCGGACGGGAGACCCAGTACTTC; d_gene: TRBD1; j_gene: TRBJ2-5; abundance: .; len: 17; v_gene: TRBV4-2
CDR3aa: CASGLTGGLFEQYF; CDR3nt: TGTGCCAGCGGACTGACAGGGGGTTTGTTCGAGCAGTACTTC; d_gene: TRBD1; j_gene: TRBJ2-7; abundance: .; len: 14; v_gene: TRBV28
CDR3aa: CASSLHPPGLETGELFF; CDR3nt: TGTGCCAGCAGCTTACATCCGCCGGGACTAGAAACCGGGGAGCTGTTTTTT; d_gene: TRBD2; j_gene: TRBJ2-2; abundance: .; len: 17; v_gene: TRBV11-1
CDR3aa: CASSQGTGVSIINYGYTF; CDR3nt: TGTGCCAGCAGCCAGGGGACAGGTGTTTCGATTATCAACTATGGCTACACCTTC; d_gene: TRBD1; j_gene: TRBJ1-2; abundance: few; len: 18; v_gene: TRBV7-9
CDR3aa: CASSLVPQGSVSQPQHF; CDR3nt: TGCGCCAGCAGCTTGGTCCCACAGGGAAGTGTGAGTCAGCCCCAGCATTTT; d_gene: .; j_gene: TRBJ1-5; abundance: .; len: 17; v_gene: TRBV5-1
CDR3aa: CAVLGREEFYEQYF; CDR3nt: TGTGCCGTCCTCGGCAGGGAGGAATTCTACGAGCAGTACTTC; d_gene: .; j_gene: TRBJ2-7; abundance: .; len: 14; v_gene: TRBV10-3
CDR3aa: CASSQGTSGDQETQYF; CDR3nt: TGTGCCAGCAGTCAAGGGACTAGCGGGGACCAAGAGACCCAGTACTTC; d_gene: TRBD2; j_gene: TRBJ2-5; abundance: .; len: 16; v_gene: TRBV6-4
CDR3aa: CASSLKPIGNEQFF; CDR3nt: TGTGCCAGCAGTTTAAAACCCATCGGCAATGAGCAGTTCTTC; d_gene: .; j_gene: TRBJ2-1; abundance: .; len: 14; v_gene: TRBV28
CDR3aa: CASSPTDTGTGYGYTF; CDR3nt: TGTGCCAGCAGCCCTACGGACACCGGGACAGGGTATGGCTACACCTTC; d_gene: TRBD1; j_gene: TRBJ1-2; abundance: .; len: 16; v_gene: TRBV27
CDR3aa: CASSIDLTGLLAGGPQYF; CDR3nt: TGTGCCAGTAGTATAGATCTGACCGGGCTACTAGCGGGAGGGCCTCAGTACTTC; d_gene: TRBD2; j_gene: TRBJ2-7; abundance: .; len: 18; v_gene: TRBV19
CDR3aa: CASSPSGPEGPYEQYF; CDR3nt: TGCGCCAGCAGCCCCTCGGGGCCGGAGGGACCCTACGAGCAGTACTTC; d_gene: .; j_gene: TRBJ2-7; abundance: .; len: 16; v_gene: TRBV5-1